One sample yielded the 30 T cell receptor beta chains listed below, sequenced in a study of tumor-infiltrating lymphocytes in primary liver carcinoma. Co-extraction of both nucleic acids (RNA and DNA) used about 17-33 mg of unsorted bulk tissue. Using a constant-region primer together with ProtoScript II reverse transcriptase, TCR beta cDNA was made from 500 to 650 ng of total RNA. Libraries for TCR beta were built through three nested multiplex PCR rounds, which together made up a slightly modified ARM-PCR procedure. Investigators reported that the first two PCR rounds, at roughly 10 cycles each, used TRBV1-TRBV30 forward primers with a C-beta reverse primer. Each CDR3 protein gets one entry after TCRdb re-called the multiplex PCR reads with MiXCR. The data show just over 30,000 distinct CDR3 sequences, with roughly 77% seen just once and 25% to 35% held by the top ten. The sequenced material came from liver tumor tissue from sampling region 3. The sample's subset: tumor region T3, left-lateral pole. The source of these receptors is a woman under 40 with primary liver carcinoma and hepatitis B virus infection.

Turning to this clonotype: Germline and junction disagree at one end, which may indicate a read error. This sequence joins TRBV7-9 and TRBJ2-7; D is perhaps TRBD1 (5 bases). Germline assignment: CDR1 SEHNR and CDR2 FQNEAQ (reference sequence). The CDR3 sequence is 12 residues long. CDR3 DNA: TGTGCCAACAGCGCGGACACCTACGAGCGGTACTTC. This sequence encodes CANSADTYERYF.

This clonotype has at least ten counts. The rearrangement uses TRBV11-2 and TRBJ1-1; perhaps TRBD1 as D (5 bases). The CDR3 runs 14 residues. Between the trimmed V and J ends, which lost 6 bases and 1 base, there was a span of 12 bases. CDR1 is SGHAT, CDR2 FQNNGV, per germline. The DNA for the CDR3 is TGTGCCAGCAGGCTCAGGGTTACGAACACTGAAGCTTTCTTT. Amino acids: CASRLRVTNTEAFF.

As to this clonotype: Because it lacks the conserved phenylalanine or tryptophan at the end, this CDR3 is likely a read error. The DNA is omitted, as the CDR3 cannot be located on it reliably, and the CDR3 follows TCRdb's listing. The chain recombines TRBV11-3 with TRBJ2-7; the D call in the table, TRBD2, was not verified against the DNA. The CDR3 length is 14 residues, termini included. Germline V gene data show CDR1 as SGHNT and CDR2 as YENEEA. The CDR3 loop reads CARSLSRREHEQYL.

Concerning this clonotype itself: The CDR3 ends on some other residue instead of the conserved phenylalanine or tryptophan, so this is likely a read error. This sequence joins TRBV11-2 and TRBJ2-2, with TRBD1 matching 8 bases. Germline assignment: CDR1 SGHAT and CDR2 FQNNGV. The CDR3 loop spans 15 amino acids. CDR3: CASSVETGDPGELFL. The CDR3 DNA reads TGTGCCAGCAGCGTAGAGACAGGGGACCCAGGGGAGCTGTTTCTT.

For this clonotype: A clone one base away is much larger, so this may be a read error. The rearrangement uses TRBV11-3 and TRBJ2-3; 8 bases map to TRBD2. This CDR3 region has 14 residues. CDR1 SGHNT and CDR2 YENEEA come from the germline V gene. Here the CDR3 reads CARSFRTSTETQYF. The CDR3 nucleotides read TGTGCCCGCAGCTTCAGGACTAGCACAGAAACGCAGTATTTT.

This clonotype has a single count. A junction end diverges from the germline sequence, so it may reflect a read error. The chain recombines TRBV6-6 with TRBJ2-3; D perhaps matches TRBD1 (5 bases). This CDR3 contains 17 residues. Germline lookup yields CDR1 MNHNY and CDR2 SVGAGI (reference sequence). In nucleotides, the CDR3 is TGTGCCAACAGTTACCAGACCGGACCTCGACGCACAGGTACCCAGTACTTT. This codes for CANSYQTGPRRTGTQYF.

This clonotype was counted at least ten times. The rearrangement links TRBV4-2 to TRBJ2-3, with no clear D. V lost 3 bases to trimming and J lost 4 bases, with 2 bases between them. From germline, CDR1 is LGHNA and CDR2 YNFKEQ. This CDR3 comprises 11 residues. The DNA for the CDR3 is TGTGCCAGCAGCCAGGCAGATACGCAGTATTTT. This encodes CASSQADTQYF.

Concerning this clonotype: The junction departs from germline at one end; a sequencing error may be responsible. The chain joins TRBV4-3 to TRBJ2-7; D is perhaps TRBD1 (5 bases). Germline V lookup: CDR1 LGHNA, CDR2 YSLEER. The CDR3 sequence is 15 residues long. The CDR3: CASGQNFPGSYEQCF. CDR3 coding DNA: TGCGCCAGCGGCCAAAATTTTCCAGGGTCCTACGAGCAGTGCTTC.

As concerns this clonotype: An end of the junction does not agree with germline; a read error may underlie this. This chain joins TRBV20-1 and TRBJ2-5; a weak D match, TRBD2 (5 bases). Germline loops: CDR1 DFQATT, CDR2 SNEGSKA (reference sequence). The CDR3 has 15 amino acids. The chain's CDR3 is CSALAPLAAKETQHF. In DNA, the CDR3 is TGCAGTGCTCTGGCACCGCTAGCTGCAAAAGAGACCCAGCACTTC.

This clonotype has just one count. A junction boundary mismatches the germline segment, possibly from a read error. This rearrangement joins TRBV11-2 to TRBJ2-1, with TRBD2 matching over 13 bases. The CDR3 totals 17 residues. CDR1 and CDR2 from the germline V gene are SGHAT and FQNNGV. The CDR3: CASSRRLAGGPGNEQFF. The CDR3 nucleotides are TGTGCCAGCAGCAGGAGACTAGCGGGAGGACCGGGGAATGAGCAGTTTTTC.

This chain joins TRBV12-3 or TRBV12-4 and TRBJ2-3, with D possibly TRBD2 on 6 matching bases. The CDR3 runs 15 residues. Here the CDR3 DNA reads TGTACCGGCAGTTTTCCCCCTCCTAGCGCAGATACGCAGTATTTT. It codes for CTGSFPPPSADTQYF.

This clonotype showed up just a few times. A clone one base away is much larger, so this may be a read error. The V and J genes are TRBV11-2 and TRBJ2-3; D is unresolved. This CDR3 region has 17 residues. V was pared by 5 bases and J by 5 bases, with 23 bases between. Germline CDR1 reads SGHAT; CDR2 reads FQNNGV. Written as DNA, the CDR3 is TGTGCCAGCAGCCCGAATCGCAGGAGCTGGTTAGGAGATACGCAGTATTTT. Its protein is CASSPNRRSWLGDTQYF. Supplemented by reference TRBV11-2 and TRBJ2-3, the full variable domain reads EAGVAQSPRYKIIEKRQSVAFWCNPISGHATLYWYQQILGQGPKLLIQFQNNGVVDDSQLPKDRFSAERLKGVDSTLKIQPAKLEDSAVYLCASSPNRRSWLGDTQYFGPGTRLTVL.

As concerns this clonotype: Likely a read error: the CDR3 ends without its conserved phenylalanine or tryptophan. J is TRBJ2-2 and V is TRBV29-1; D is possibly TRBD1 (5 bases). Trimming took off 6 bases at V and 7 bases at J, with 15 bases between the two ends. The CDR3 consists of 13 residues. CDR1 and CDR2 (germline): SQVTM, ANQGSEA. The CDR3 spells CSVKGHSGGELFL. The CDR3 nucleotides read TGCAGCGTCAAGGGGCACTCGGGCGGGGAGCTGTTTCTT.

This clonotype was recorded many times. This chain uses TRBV6-2 or TRBV6-3 with TRBJ2-7, with 10 bases fitting TRBD2. V shed 7 bases and J 0 bases; nucleotides not matched to a gene: 9. The CDR3 runs to 16 residues. The germline V gene has CDR1 MNHEY and CDR2 SVGEGT. CDR3 nucleotides: TGTGCCAGCATTCGATCGAGCGGGAGGGTCTCCTACGAGCAGTACTTC. Translated, it gives CASIRSSGRVSYEQYF.

The chain recombines TRBV5-4 with TRBJ2-7; possibly TRBD1 or TRBD2 for D (5 bases each). CDR3 size: 15 residues. V lost 0 bases and J 3 bases, leaving 13 bases between the germline ends. From germline, CDR1 is SGHNT and CDR2 YYREEE (reference sequence). CDR3 in amino acids: CASSLATGAGYEQYF. For the CDR3, the DNA is TGTGCCAGCAGCTTGGCGACCGGGGCAGGCTACGAGCAGTACTTC.

With regard to this clonotype: At one of its ends the junction is not consistent with the germline gene, which may arise from a read error. The chain links TRBV11-2 to TRBJ2-3, with 7 bases matching TRBD1. From germline, CDR1 is SGHAT and CDR2 FQNNGV. The CDR3 length is 16 residues. In DNA, the CDR3 is TGTGTCAGCAGCCCGAGGACAGGAGTAGACACAGATACGCAGTATTTT. Translated, it gives CVSSPRTGVDTDTQYF.

A remark on this clonotype: The missing conserved phenylalanine or tryptophan at the end of this CDR3 makes a read error likely. V is TRBV6-1 and J is TRBJ2-3; TRBD1 is a possible D gene (6 bases). Germline values: CDR1 MNHNS, CDR2 SASEGT. This CDR3 has 14 residues. The chain's CDR3 is CASSVSGDGRTQYY. As DNA, the CDR3 is TGTGCCAGTAGTGTTTCAGGGGATGGAAGGACGCAGTATTAT.

The rearrangement uses TRBV11-2 and TRBJ2-1; D not resolved. Per germline, CDR1 SGHAT and CDR2 FQNNGV. The CDR3 is 13 residues long. The CDR3: CAGSLSVTNEQFF. CDR3 sequence (DNA): TGTGCTGGCAGTTTATCGGTTACGAATGAGCAGTTCTTC. The full variable domain, in which reference TRBV11-2 and TRBJ2-1 provide the parts outside the CDR3, is EAGVAQSPRYKIIEKRQSVAFWCNPISGHATLYWYQQILGQGPKLLIQFQNNGVVDDSQLPKDRFSAERLKGVDSTLKIQPAKLEDSAVYLCAGSLSVTNEQFFGPGTRLTVL.

There are a few counts of this clonotype. At one end the junction does not follow the germline gene, possibly because of a read error. The chain is built from TRBV4-1 and TRBJ1-1; D gene uncertain. The germline V gene has CDR1 MGHRA and CDR2 YSYEKL. The CDR3 length is 15 residues. The CDR3 loop reads CTSSQSMWETGEAFF. As DNA, the CDR3 is TGCACCAGCAGCCAAAGTATGTGGGAAACTGGTGAAGCTTTCTTT.

The chain has TRBV28 and TRBJ2-7; 7 bases agree with TRBD2. J lost 4 bases, V lost 7 bases, and 13 bases had no gene match. Per germline, CDR1 MDHEN and CDR2 SYDVKM. The CDR3 runs 15 residues. CDR3 amino acids: CASNPATNGRYEQYF. CDR3 coding DNA: TGTGCCAGCAATCCCGCTACTAACGGGAGGTACGAGCAGTACTTC. The full variable domain, its missing parts supplied by reference TRBV28 and TRBJ2-7, is DVKVTQSSRYLVKRTGEKVFLECVQDMDHENMFWYRQDPGLGLRLIYFSYDVKMKEKGDIPEGYSVSREKKERFSLILESASTNQTSMYLCASNPATNGRYEQYFGPGTRLTVT.

Of note for this clonotype: This likely comes from a read error, as the CDR3 has no conserved phenylalanine or tryptophan at its end. The V gene is TRBV11-2, the J gene TRBJ2-2; possibly TRBD2 for D (6 bases). The CDR3 totals 19 residues. Looked up from germline, CDR1 is SGHAT and CDR2 is FQNNGV. The CDR3 region has the DNA TGTGCCAGTAGCTTTTATGGAGCAGGTGGGGGGAGCAACACCGGGGAGCTGTTTTCT. It encodes CASSFYGAGGGSNTGELFS.

Concerning this clonotype itself: This CDR3 fails to terminate in the conserved phenylalanine or tryptophan, so it likely reflects a read error. The rearrangement uses TRBV11-1 and TRBJ2-7, with TRBD1 matching 9 bases. Losses at the gene ends were 4 bases for V and 4 bases for J; bases not matched to a gene: 8. The CDR3 loop spans 15 amino acids. Germline CDR1 is SGHAT and CDR2 is FQDESV (reference sequence). CDR3 DNA: TGTGCCAGCAGCTCACGACAGGGGGAGCGGTACGAGCAGTACATC. Encoded protein: CASSSRQGERYEQYI.

This rearrangement joins TRBV4-3 to TRBJ2-2; 12 bases map to TRBD2. The V gene end was trimmed by 5 bases and the J gene end by 3 bases; junction bases not matched to a gene: 13. CDR1 and CDR2 from the germline V gene are LGHNA and YSLEER. CDR3 length: 19 residues. Written as DNA, the CDR3 is TGCGCCAGCAGCGTCCTAGCGGGAGGGCCCCGTTCAGACACCGGGGAGCTGTTTTTT. Translating it yields CASSVLAGGPRSDTGELFF.

This clonotype was detected only a few times. The chain is built from TRBV5-5 and TRBJ1-1; unclear D gene. Per germline, CDR1 SGHKS and CDR2 YYEKEE (reference sequence). Trimming pared 5 bases from V and 4 bases from J, leaving 18 bases between. The CDR3 has 15 amino acids. The CDR3 DNA is TGTGCCAGCAGACGCGAGGACTATGCGATCACTGAAGCTTTCTTT. Encoded protein: CASRREDYAITEAFF.

This rearrangement joins TRBV29-1 to TRBJ2-7; D gene uncertain. The CDR3 runs to 15 residues. Trimming left V 7 bases short and J 3 bases short, with 22 bases between. CDR1 SQVTM and CDR2 ANQGSEA come from the germline V gene. CDR3 loop: CSATGEDKGHYEQYF. As DNA, the CDR3 is TGCAGCGCCACTGGGGAAGATAAGGGTCACTACGAGCAGTACTTC.

This clonotype was seen a single time. The conserved closing phenylalanine or tryptophan is absent in this CDR3, likely reflecting a read error. This chain links TRBV4-2 with TRBJ2-7, with TRBD1 matching 8 bases. Germline V gives CDR1 LGHNA, CDR2 YNFKEQ. This CDR3 contains 18 residues. V lost 3 bases to trimming and J lost 6 bases; unmatched junction nucleotides: 19. CDR3 sequence (DNA): TGTGCCAGCAGCCAGGAACACCTAGCACAGGGGGGACCACGCGAGCAGTACCTC. This encodes CASSQEHLAQGGPREQYL.

Of note for this clonotype: At one end, the junction sequence differs from germline, possibly due to a read error. This rearrangement joins TRBV6-1 to TRBJ2-5; D uncertain. The length of the CDR3 is 13 residues. From germline, CDR1 is MNHNS and CDR2 SASEGT. CDR3 in amino acids: CVSSKTPQETQYF. CDR3 bases: TGTGTCAGCAGTAAGACCCCGCAAGAGACCCAGTACTTC.

On this clonotype: This could be a read error, since a much larger clone is one nucleotide away. V gene TRBV11-2 combines with J gene TRBJ1-3; D is unresolved. This CDR3 spans 15 amino acids. Trimming removed 0 bases at V and 9 bases at J, with 15 bases between. Germline V gene lookup returns CDR1 SGHAT and CDR2 FQNNGV. The CDR3 DNA follows: TGTGCCAGCAGCTTAGATCCCAGACCGCAAAGCACCATATATTTT. Its translation is CASSLDPRPQSTIYF. The variable domain in full, completed from reference TRBV11-2 and TRBJ1-3, reads EAGVAQSPRYKIIEKRQSVAFWCNPISGHATLYWYQQILGQGPKLLIQFQNNGVVDDSQLPKDRFSAERLKGVDSTLKIQPAKLEDSAVYLCASSLDPRPQSTIYFGEGSWLTVV.

This clonotype has at least ten counts. This may stem from a read error, because a much larger clone lies one nucleotide away. Since the CDR3 does not end with the conserved phenylalanine or tryptophan, this likely comes from a read error. The V call is TRBV29-1, the J call TRBJ2-5, with D possibly TRBD1 on 5 matching bases. Germline CDR1 SQVTM, CDR2 ANQGSEA. V was trimmed by 7 bases and J by 1 base, leaving 10 bases between them. The CDR3 length is 12 residues. In DNA form, the CDR3 reads TGCAGCGCCAGGGCAAGCCAAGAGACCCAGTACCTC. It yields the protein CSARASQETQYL.

To note about this clonotype: Its ends do not fully match the called genes, so a read error is possible. The rearrangement uses TRBV28 and TRBJ2-3; no firm D call. Germline V gives CDR1 MDHEN, CDR2 SYDVKM. The CDR3 is 13 residues long. The CDR3: CASSFNRVDTQYF. The CDR3 DNA sequence: TGTGCCAGCAGTTTTAACAGAGTTGATACGCAGTATTTC.